This T cell receptor (beta chain) emerged from a study of CD8 T cells in Susac syndrome. The RNA input was 0.5 to 1 ug, and it was reverse transcribed with random hexamers. TCRdb re-called the immunoSEQ multiplex PCR reads through MiXCR, storing one row per CDR3 protein. The sample includes 50,000 or so distinct CDR3 sequences, 85% to 95% seen only once; the top ten take 0.4% to 0.55%. V lost 2 bases and J lost 5, with 11 bases in between. Germline assignment: CDR1 SGHRS and CDR2 YFSETQ. The length of the CDR3 is 15 residues. TCR beta was sequenced from blood CD8+ and CD4+ T cells. Negative isolation yielded the CD8+ and CD4+ T cells, while FACS enriched the TEMRA cells.

Sequencing was done on a sample of CD8+ T cells from PBMCs. The sequence was collected from a human donor with multiple sclerosis. J is TRBJ1-6 and V is TRBV5-1, with no clear D. The CDR3 sequence: CASSFLRTDNSPLHF. In nucleotides, the CDR3 is TGCGCCAGCAGCTTTTTGCGGACGGATAATTCACCCCTCCACTTT.